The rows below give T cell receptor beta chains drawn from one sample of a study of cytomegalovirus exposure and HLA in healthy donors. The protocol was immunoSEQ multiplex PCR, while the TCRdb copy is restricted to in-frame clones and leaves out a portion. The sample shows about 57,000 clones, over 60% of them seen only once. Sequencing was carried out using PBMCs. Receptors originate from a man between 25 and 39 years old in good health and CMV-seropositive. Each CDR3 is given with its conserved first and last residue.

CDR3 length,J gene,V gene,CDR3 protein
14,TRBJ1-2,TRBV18,CASSPRDTNYGYTF
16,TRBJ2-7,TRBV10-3,CAISESGQGRAYEQYF
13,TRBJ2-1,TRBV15,CATSNPGYNEQFF
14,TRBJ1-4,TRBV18,CASSLDRGNEKLFF
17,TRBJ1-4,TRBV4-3,CASSQEQVRGGDEKLFF
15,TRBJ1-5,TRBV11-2,CASSFDRSSNQPQHF
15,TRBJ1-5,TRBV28,CASTLWGTGWEPQHF
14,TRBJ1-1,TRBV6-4,CASSEQGANTEAFF
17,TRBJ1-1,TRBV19,CASSAGGYDFENTEAFF
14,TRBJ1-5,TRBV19,CASSPGQGNQPQHF
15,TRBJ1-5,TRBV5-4,CASSFGGKDNQPQHF
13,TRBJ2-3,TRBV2,CASGLAGANTQYF
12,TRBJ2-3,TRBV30,CAWSWDRGFEYF
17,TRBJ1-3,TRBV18,CASSPGTGRRPGNTIYF
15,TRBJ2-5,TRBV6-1,CASSGGWGSGETQYF
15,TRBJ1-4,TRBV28,CASSSRMATNEKLFF
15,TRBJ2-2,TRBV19,CASSIRQQRVGELFF
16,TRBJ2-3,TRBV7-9,CASSLAASGATDTQYF
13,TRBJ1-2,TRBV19,CASSQDSLYGYTF
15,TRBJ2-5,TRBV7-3,CASRTGTSGQETQYF
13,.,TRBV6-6,CACLGGSLDEQYF
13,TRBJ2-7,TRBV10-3,CAISGREAYEQYF
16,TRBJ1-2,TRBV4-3,CASSQESPDRGYGYTF
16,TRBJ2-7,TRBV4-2,CASSQEGLAITYEQYF
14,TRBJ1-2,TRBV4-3,CASSRPDRRQGYTF
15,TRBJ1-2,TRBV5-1,CASSLAAGPHSGYTF
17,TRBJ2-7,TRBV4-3,CASSQEQGPRRAYEQYF
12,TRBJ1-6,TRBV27,CASSLLARPLHF